These T cell receptor beta chains were read from a single sample in a study of cytomegalovirus exposure and HLA in healthy donors. Sequenced by immunoSEQ multiplex PCR; TCRdb stores in-frame clones only, minus some. The sample has about 110,000 clones; roughly 80% are singletons. The specimen was PBMCs. These TCRs come from a young man in good health and CMV-seropositive. The CDR3 runs from the conserved cysteine through the conserved F or W. The order of the fields is J gene, V gene, clone size, D gene, CDR3 DNA, CDR3 protein. A D gene is named only where the DNA matches it firmly. Clone size is not always given. Where it is, it says once, few, many or a class for expanded clones.

j_call: TRBJ2-1
v_call: TRBV5-1
clone_size: .
d_call: .
cdr3_nt: TGCGCCAGCAGCGCAGGGAACAATGAGCAGTTCTTC
cdr3_aa: CASSAGNNEQFF

j_call: TRBJ2-5
v_call: TRBV10-1
clone_size: .
d_call: .
cdr3_nt: TGCGCCAGCAGTCCAGGGGTAAAAGAGACCCAGTACTTC
cdr3_aa: CASSPGVKETQYF

j_call: TRBJ2-5
v_call: TRBV27
clone_size: .
d_call: TRBD2
cdr3_nt: TGTGCCAGCAGTTCTAGCGGGGGGGCCAGGGAGACCCAGTACTTC
cdr3_aa: CASSSSGGARETQYF

j_call: TRBJ2-3
v_call: TRBV2
clone_size: .
d_call: .
cdr3_nt: TGTGCCAGCAGTGCGGGAGAAGATACGCAGTATTTT
cdr3_aa: CASSAGEDTQYF

j_call: TRBJ2-7
v_call: TRBV6-5
clone_size: .
d_call: .
cdr3_nt: TGTGCCAGCAGTTACTCCGGCAGGGACTCCTACGAGCAGTACTTC
cdr3_aa: CASSYSGRDSYEQYF

j_call: TRBJ2-2
v_call: TRBV7-6
clone_size: .
d_call: TRBD1
cdr3_nt: TGTGCCAGCAGCCCAAGTCCCGGGACAGCGAACACCGGGGAGCTGTTTTTT
cdr3_aa: CASSPSPGTANTGELFF

j_call: TRBJ1-4
v_call: TRBV4-1
clone_size: .
d_call: .
cdr3_nt: TGCGCCAGCAGCCAAGATCCGGGGGGGGGTGAAAAACTGTTTTTT
cdr3_aa: CASSQDPGGGEKLFF

j_call: TRBJ1-2
v_call: TRBV7-9
clone_size: once
d_call: TRBD1
cdr3_nt: TGTGCCAGCAGCCCGGGACAGGGGGCGACTGGGTATGGCTACACCTTC
cdr3_aa: CASSPGQGATGYGYTF

j_call: TRBJ2-2
v_call: TRBV9
clone_size: .
d_call: TRBD1
cdr3_nt: TGTGCCAGCAGCCCCCCCGGGACAGGGGGCGATCCCGGGGAGCTGTTTTTT
cdr3_aa: CASSPPGTGGDPGELFF

j_call: TRBJ1-4
v_call: TRBV28
clone_size: .
d_call: TRBD1
cdr3_nt: TGTGCCAGCAGCACAAACGGGGACAGGGGCGGCGAAAAACTGTTTTTT
cdr3_aa: CASSTNGDRGGEKLFF